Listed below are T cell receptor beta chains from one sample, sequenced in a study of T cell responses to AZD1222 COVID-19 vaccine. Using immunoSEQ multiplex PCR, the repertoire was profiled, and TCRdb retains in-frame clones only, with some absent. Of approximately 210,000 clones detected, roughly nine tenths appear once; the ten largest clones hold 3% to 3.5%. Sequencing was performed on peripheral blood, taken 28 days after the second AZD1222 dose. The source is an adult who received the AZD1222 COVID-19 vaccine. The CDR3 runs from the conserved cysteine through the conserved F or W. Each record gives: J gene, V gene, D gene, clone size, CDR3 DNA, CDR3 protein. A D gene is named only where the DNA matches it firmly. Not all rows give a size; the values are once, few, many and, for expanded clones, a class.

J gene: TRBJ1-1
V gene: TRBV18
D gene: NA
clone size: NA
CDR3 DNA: TGTGCCAGCTCACCCACGGCAGAATTAGAAGCTTTCTTT
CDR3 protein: CASSPTAELEAFF

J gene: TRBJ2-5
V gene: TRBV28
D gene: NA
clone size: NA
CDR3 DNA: TGTGCCGCTGAGAGTTACCAAGAGACCCAGTACTTC
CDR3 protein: CAAESYQETQYF

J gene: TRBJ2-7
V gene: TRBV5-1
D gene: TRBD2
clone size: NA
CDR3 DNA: TGCGCCAGCGGTCTAGGAGCGGGACCATTCTACGAGCAGTACTTC
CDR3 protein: CASGLGAGPFYEQYF

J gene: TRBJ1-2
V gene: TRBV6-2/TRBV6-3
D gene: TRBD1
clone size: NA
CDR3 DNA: TGTGCCAGCAGTTACTTTGGGACAGGGAGTGGCTACACCTTC
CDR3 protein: CASSYFGTGSGYTF

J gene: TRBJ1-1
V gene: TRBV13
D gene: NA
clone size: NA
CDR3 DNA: TGTGCCAGCAGCTTAGGCCTCAGGGTGAACACTGAAGCTTTCTTT
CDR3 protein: CASSLGLRVNTEAFF

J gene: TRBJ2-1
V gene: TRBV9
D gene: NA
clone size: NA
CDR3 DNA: TGTGCCAGCAGCGTTTCCGGGACAACGGGTAATGAGCAGTTCTTC
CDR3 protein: CASSVSGTTGNEQFF

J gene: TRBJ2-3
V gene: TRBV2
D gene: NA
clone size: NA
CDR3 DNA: TGTGCCAGCAGTCAAACTCAGCTGAGGGATTACACAGATACGCAGTATTTT
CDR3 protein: CASSQTQLRDYTDTQYF

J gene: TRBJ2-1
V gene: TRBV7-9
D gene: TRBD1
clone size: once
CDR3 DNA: TGTGCCAGCAGCTTATGGGACAGGGGAGATGAGCAGTTCTTC
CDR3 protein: CASSLWDRGDEQFF

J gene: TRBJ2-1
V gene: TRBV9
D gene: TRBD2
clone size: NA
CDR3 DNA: TGTGCCAGCAGCGTAGCTTCGGGAGGCAACTACAATGAGCAGTTCTTC
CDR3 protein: CASSVASGGNYNEQFF

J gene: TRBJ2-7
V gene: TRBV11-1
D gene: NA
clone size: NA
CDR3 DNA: TGTGCCAGCAGCTTAGCGAGGGGGACGGGCTACGAGCAGTACTTC
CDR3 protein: CASSLARGTGYEQYF

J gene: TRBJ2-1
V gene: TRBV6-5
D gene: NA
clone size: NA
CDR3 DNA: TGTGCCAGCAGGAAACGCCCAAATGAGCAGTTCTTC
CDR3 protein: CASRKRPNEQFF

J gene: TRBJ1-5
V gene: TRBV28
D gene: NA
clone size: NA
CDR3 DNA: TGTGCCAGCAACCTCTCGGGCGACTTGTATCAGCCCCAGCATTTT
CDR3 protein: CASNLSGDLYQPQHF

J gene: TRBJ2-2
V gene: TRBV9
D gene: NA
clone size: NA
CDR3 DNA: TGTGCCAGCAGCGATCGGTCAGGCGTCGGGGAGCTGTTTTTT
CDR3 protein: CASSDRSGVGELFF

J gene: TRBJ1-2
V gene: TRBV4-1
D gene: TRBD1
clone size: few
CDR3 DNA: TGCGCCAGCAGCCAAGCCAGGGGACAGCTTTATGGCTACACCTTC
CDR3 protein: CASSQARGQLYGYTF

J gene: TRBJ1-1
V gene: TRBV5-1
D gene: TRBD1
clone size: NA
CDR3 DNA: TGCGCCAGCAGCCGGGACAGGGTGGACACTGAAGCTTTCTTT
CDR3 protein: CASSRDRVDTEAFF

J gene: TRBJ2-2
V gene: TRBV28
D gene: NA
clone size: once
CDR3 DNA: TGTGCCAGCAGTTTAAGCGGGCTAGCGACGACCGGGGAGCTGTTTTTT
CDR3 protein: CASSLSGLATTGELFF

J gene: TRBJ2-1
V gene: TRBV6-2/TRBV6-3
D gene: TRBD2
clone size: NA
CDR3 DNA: TGTGCCAGCAGTTACTCGGTCGGGGTACTAGCGGGAGGGTCCTACAATGAGCAGTTCTTC
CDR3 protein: CASSYSVGVLAGGSYNEQFF

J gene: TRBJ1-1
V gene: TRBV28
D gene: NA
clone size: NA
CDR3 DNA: TGTGCCATTTCGCTCACGAACACTGAAGCTTTCTTT
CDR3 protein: CAISLTNTEAFF

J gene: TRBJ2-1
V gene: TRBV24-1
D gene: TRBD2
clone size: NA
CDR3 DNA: TGTGCCACCAGTGATTTGGGGGGGGACTCCTACAATGAGCAGTTCTTC
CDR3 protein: CATSDLGGDSYNEQFF

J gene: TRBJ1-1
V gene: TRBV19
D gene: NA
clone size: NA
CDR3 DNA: TGTGCCAGTAGGGAGGGGCCATCTGAAGCTTTCTTT
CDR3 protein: CASREGPSEAFF

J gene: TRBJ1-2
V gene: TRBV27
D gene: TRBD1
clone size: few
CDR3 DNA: TGTGCCAGCAGAACCGGACAGGGAGCAAAGTATGGCTACACCTTC
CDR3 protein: CASRTGQGAKYGYTF

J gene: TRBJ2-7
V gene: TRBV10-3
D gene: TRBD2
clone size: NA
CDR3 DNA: TGTGCCATCAGTGATGGGACTAGCGGATATTCATCCTACGAGCAGTACTTC
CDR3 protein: CAISDGTSGYSSYEQYF

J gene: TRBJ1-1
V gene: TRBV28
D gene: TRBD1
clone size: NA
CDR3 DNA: TGTGCCAGCAGTATGGGTAGGGGGCTGGCTTTCTTT
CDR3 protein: CASSMGRGLAFF

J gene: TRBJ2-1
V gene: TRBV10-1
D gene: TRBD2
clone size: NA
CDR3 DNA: TGCGCCAGCAGCCCCACCCTCTCTAGCGGGACCAGCTCCTACAATGAGCAGTTCTTC
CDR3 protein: CASSPTLSSGTSSYNEQFF

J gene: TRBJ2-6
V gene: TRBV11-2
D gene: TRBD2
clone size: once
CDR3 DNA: TGTGCCAGCAGCTTAGTAAGGCGAGCGGGAGGGTCCGGGGCCAACGTCCTGACTTTC
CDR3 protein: CASSLVRRAGGSGANVLTF

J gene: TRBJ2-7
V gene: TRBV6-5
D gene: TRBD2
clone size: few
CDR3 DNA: TGTGCCAGCAGTTATCTGGCGGGAGGGTTCCACGAGCAGTACTTC
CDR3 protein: CASSYLAGGFHEQYF

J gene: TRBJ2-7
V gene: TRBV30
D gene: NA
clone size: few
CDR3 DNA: TGTGCCTGGAGTGCGCGACGAGGGCTATCCTACGAGCAGTACTTC
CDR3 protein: CAWSARRGLSYEQYF

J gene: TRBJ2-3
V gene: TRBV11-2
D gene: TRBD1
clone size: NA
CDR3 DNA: TGTGCCAGCAGCCCGGGGACAGGGACCGAACGGGCAGATACGCAGTATTTT
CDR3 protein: CASSPGTGTERADTQYF

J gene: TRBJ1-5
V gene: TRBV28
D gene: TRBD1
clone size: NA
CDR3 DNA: TGTGCCAGCAGCCTGACAGGGATGGGCAATCAGCCCCAGCATTTT
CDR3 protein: CASSLTGMGNQPQHF

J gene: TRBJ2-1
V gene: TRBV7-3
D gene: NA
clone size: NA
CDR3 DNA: TGTGCCAGCAGCCCTCACGGCTCCTACAATGAGCAGTTCTTC
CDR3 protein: CASSPHGSYNEQFF

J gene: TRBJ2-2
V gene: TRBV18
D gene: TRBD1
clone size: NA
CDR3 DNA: TGTGCCAGCTCACCCTCGGGACAGGGGGTAATCACCGGGGAGCTGTTTTTT
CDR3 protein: CASSPSGQGVITGELFF

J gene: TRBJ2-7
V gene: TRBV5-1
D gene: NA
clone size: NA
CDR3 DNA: TGCGCCAGCAGCTTTGACGGTCCGGGGAGATACGAGCAGTACTTC
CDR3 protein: CASSFDGPGRYEQYF

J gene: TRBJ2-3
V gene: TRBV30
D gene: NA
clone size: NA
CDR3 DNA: TGTGCCTGCGGTCGGGGCACAGATACGCAGTATTTT
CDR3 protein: CACGRGTDTQYF

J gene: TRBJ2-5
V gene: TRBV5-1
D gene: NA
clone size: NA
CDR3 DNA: TGCGCCAGCAGCCCCGATCCGGGGGCGAGGGGAGAGACCCAGTACTTC
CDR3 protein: CASSPDPGARGETQYF

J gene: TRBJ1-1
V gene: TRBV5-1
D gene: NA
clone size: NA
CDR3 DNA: TGCGCCAGCAGCCTAGGACATAAGAACACTGAAGCTTTCTTT
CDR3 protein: CASSLGHKNTEAFF

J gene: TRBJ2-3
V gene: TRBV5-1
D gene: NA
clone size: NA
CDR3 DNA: TGCGCCAGCAGCTTTCCACTAGGGGGAAACACAGATACGCAGTATTTT
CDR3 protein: CASSFPLGGNTDTQYF

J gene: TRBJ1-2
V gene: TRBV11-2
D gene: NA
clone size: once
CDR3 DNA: TGTGCCTTATCTGCGAGGAGCCCCCCCTATGGCTACACCTTC
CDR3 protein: CALSARSPPYGYTF

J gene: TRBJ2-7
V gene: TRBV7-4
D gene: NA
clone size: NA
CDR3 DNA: TGTGCCAGCAGCTTAGATCCTAGCGCAACCTACGAGCAGTACTTC
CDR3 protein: CASSLDPSATYEQYF

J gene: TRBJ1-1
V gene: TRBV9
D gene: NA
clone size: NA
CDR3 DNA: TGTGCCAGCAGCGTAGGACTGGGGGCAGCAGGAGAGGAGGAAGCTTTCTTT
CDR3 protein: CASSVGLGAAGEEEAFF

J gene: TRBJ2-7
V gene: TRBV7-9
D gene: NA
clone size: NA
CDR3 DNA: TGTGCCAGCAGCTTAGGCCCGGGACCCATATACGAGCAGTACTTC
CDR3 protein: CASSLGPGPIYEQYF

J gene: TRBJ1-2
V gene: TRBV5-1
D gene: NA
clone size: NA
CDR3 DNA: TGCGCCAGCAGACTCGACGCTAGAACGTATGGCTACACCTTC
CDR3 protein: CASRLDARTYGYTF

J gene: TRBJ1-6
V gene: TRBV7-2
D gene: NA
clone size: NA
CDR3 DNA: TGTGCCAGCAGCTTAGTAGTAGGGCTGAGCTCCTATAATTCACCCCTCCACTTT
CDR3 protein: CASSLVVGLSSYNSPLHF

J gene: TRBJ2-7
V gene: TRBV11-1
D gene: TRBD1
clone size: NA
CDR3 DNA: TGTGCCAGCAGCCCCGACAGGGGTTTGTACGAGCAGTACTTC
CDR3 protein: CASSPDRGLYEQYF

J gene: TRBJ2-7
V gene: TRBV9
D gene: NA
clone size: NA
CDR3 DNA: TGTGCCAGCAGCGTAGGGGCGGGTTCCTCCTACGAGCAGTACTTC
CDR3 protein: CASSVGAGSSYEQYF

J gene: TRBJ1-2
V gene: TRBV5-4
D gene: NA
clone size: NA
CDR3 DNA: TGTGCCAGCAGTCGGGAGGGCCAGAATCCTAACTATGGCTACACCTTC
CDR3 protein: CASSREGQNPNYGYTF

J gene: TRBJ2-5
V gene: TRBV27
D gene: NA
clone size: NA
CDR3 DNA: TGTGCCAGCGGGGACGCCTCAGGGGCCCAGTACTTC
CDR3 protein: CASGDASGAQYF

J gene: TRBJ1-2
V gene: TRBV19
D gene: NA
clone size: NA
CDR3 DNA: TGTGCCAGTAGTAACGACCGAACGGGTGGCTACACCTTC
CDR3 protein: CASSNDRTGGYTF

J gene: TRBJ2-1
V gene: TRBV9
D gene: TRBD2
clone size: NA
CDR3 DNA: TGTGCCAGCAGCGTAGATGGCGGGAGGGCCCACAATGAGCAGTTCTTC
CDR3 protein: CASSVDGGRAHNEQFF

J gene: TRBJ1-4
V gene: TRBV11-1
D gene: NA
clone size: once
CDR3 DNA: TGTGCCAGCAGCTCAGGACGGGGTGAAAAACTGTTTTTT
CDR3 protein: CASSSGRGEKLFF

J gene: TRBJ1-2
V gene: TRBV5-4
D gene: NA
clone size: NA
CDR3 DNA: TGTGCCAGCAGCTGGGGTGGAGAGGGGAACACGGGGACCTTC
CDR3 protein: CASSWGGEGNTGTF

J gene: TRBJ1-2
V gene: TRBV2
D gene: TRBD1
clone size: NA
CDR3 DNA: TGTGCCAGCAGTGGTGGCAGGGGGCGCCGAGGGGGTGGCTACACCTTC
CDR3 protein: CASSGGRGRRGGGYTF

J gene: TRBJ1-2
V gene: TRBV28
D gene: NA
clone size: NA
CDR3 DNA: TGTGCCAGCAGTCCAAAACTGGGTTTAGGTGGCTACACCTTC
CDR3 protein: CASSPKLGLGGYTF

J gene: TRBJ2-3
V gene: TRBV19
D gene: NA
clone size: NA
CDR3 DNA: TGTGCCAGTAGCCGTCCGGGGGGCACAGATACGCAGTATTTT
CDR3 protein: CASSRPGGTDTQYF